The T cell receptor (beta chain) under discussion was sequenced for a study of somatic mutations in cytotoxic T cells in rheumatoid arthritis. Study-level information: Patient blood, which was peripheral blood collected as 30 ml EDTA, was drawn right after diagnosis and before any treatment started. Study findings and constraints: Among rheumatoid arthritis patients and age-matched healthy controls, CD8+ T-cell clonality was not significantly different. Patients with a largest CD8+ clone exceeding 20% of CD8+ cells numbered about an eighth of the 65. Rheumatoid arthritis patients, but not healthy controls, exhibited increasing CD8+ clonality with age.

Here immunoSEQ multiplex PCR was the method, and the copy in TCRdb shows in-frame clones only, minus some. The sample lists several thousand clones; roughly 71% were seen once. The CDR3 length is 16 residues. The germline V gene has CDR1 MNHEY and CDR2 SMNVEV (reference sequence). J lost 8 bases, V lost 1 base, and 5 bases had no gene match. A word on this clone: The antigen remains undetermined.

The material sequenced was CD8+ T cells sorted from blood. The V call is TRBV27, the J call TRBJ2-1; 13 nucleotides agree with TRBD2. The TCR originated in an adult with rheumatoid arthritis. CDR3 amino acids: CASSLWVGLAGDEQFF. In DNA form, the CDR3 reads TGTGCCAGCAGTTTATGGGTAGGACTAGCGGGGGATGAGCAGTTCTTC.